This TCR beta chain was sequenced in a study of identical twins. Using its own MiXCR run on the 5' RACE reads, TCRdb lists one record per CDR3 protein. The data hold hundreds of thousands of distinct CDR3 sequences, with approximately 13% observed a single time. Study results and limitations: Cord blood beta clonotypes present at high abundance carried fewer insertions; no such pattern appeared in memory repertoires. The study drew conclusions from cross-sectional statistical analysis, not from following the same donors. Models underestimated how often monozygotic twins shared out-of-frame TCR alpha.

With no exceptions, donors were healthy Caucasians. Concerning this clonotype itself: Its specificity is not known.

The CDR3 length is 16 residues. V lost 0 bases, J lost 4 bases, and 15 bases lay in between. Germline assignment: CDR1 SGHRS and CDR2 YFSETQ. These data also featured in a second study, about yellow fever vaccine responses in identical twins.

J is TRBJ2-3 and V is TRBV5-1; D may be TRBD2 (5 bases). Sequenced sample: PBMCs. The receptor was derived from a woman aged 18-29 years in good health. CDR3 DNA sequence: TGCGCCAGCAGCTTGGACGGAGGACTGAATCCAGATACGCAGTATTTT. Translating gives CASSLDGGLNPDTQYF.